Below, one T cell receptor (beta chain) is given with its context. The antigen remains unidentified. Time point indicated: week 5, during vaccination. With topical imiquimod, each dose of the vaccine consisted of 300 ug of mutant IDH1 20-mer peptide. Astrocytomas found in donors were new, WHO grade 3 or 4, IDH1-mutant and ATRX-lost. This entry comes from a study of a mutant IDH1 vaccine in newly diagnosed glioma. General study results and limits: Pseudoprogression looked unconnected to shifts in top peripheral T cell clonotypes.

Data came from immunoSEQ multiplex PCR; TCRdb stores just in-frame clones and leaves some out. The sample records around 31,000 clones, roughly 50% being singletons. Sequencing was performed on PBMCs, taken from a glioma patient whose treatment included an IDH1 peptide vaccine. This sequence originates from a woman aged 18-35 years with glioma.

As DNA, the CDR3 is TGTGCCAGCAGCCCCGACGGAGGGAGGGCCTACGAAGAGACCCAGTACTTC. The encoded protein is CASSPDGGRAYEETQYF. The chain links TRBV13 to TRBJ2-5; 7 bases match TRBD2. The CDR3 length is 17 residues. The V gene's germline CDR1 is PRHDT and CDR2 FYEKMQ (reference sequence). V shed 5 bases, J shed 3 bases, and the junction held 15 bases outside the gene matches.